The 8 T cell receptor beta chains given below trace back to one sample, sequenced in a study of blood T cell repertoires in COVID-19. Generated by immunoSEQ multiplex PCR, the TCRdb table keeps only in-frame clones and is missing some. The sample carries 150,000 to 200,000 clones, approximately 86% recorded once. Material: peripheral blood. The source is a man in his 70s with acute or convalescent COVID-19.

The V gene is TRBV11-2, the J gene TRBJ2-1; D gene ambiguous. Germline CDR1 SGHAT, CDR2 FQNNGV. Trimming stripped 4 bases from V and 13 bases from J, with 11 bases between. CDR3 length equals 11 residues. CDR3 nucleotides: TGTGCCAGCAGCTCCCCGCTGGCCCAGTTCTTC. The encoded protein is CASSSPLAQFF.

This clone was seen a handful of times. The V call is TRBV4-3, the J call TRBJ1-6; tentative D call: TRBD1 (5 bases). This CDR3 region has 15 residues. V gave up 0 bases and J gave up 10 bases, with 13 bases separating them. Germline CDR1 LGHNA, CDR2 YSLEER. CDR3 loop: CASSQDSGRTSPLHF. The CDR3 DNA is TGCGCCAGCAGCCAAGATTCAGGGCGGACATCACCCCTCCACTTT.

The chain carries TRBV3-1 (or the pseudogene TRBV3-2) and TRBJ2-7; 8 positions match TRBD2. From germline, CDR1 is LGHDT and CDR2 YNNKEL (reference sequence). The CDR3 is 14 amino acids. With V trimmed by 6 bases and J by 0 bases, 4 bases remained unmatched. CDR3 loop: CASSQRGTSYEQYF. The CDR3 DNA is TGTGCCAGCAGTCAGCGGGGGACCTCCTACGAGCAGTACTTC.

Here the CDR3 reads CASSSRQGGEKLFF. The CDR3 coding sequence is TGTGCCAGCAGTTCGCGACAGGGTGGTGAAAAACTGTTTTTT. The rearrangement links TRBV28 to TRBJ1-4; 7 nucleotides agree with TRBD1. V lost 4 bases to trimming and J lost 7 bases; unmatched junction nucleotides: 6. CDR1 is MDHEN, CDR2 SYDVKM, per germline. CDR3 length: 14 residues.

The gene calls are TRBV2 and TRBJ2-3; a weak D match, TRBD2 (6 bases). The CDR3 is made up of 15 amino acids. Germline values: CDR1 SNHLY, CDR2 FYNNEI. V was cut by 7 bases and J by 1 base, with 15 bases left in between. CDR3 nucleotide sequence: TGTGCCAGCAATGGGTCCCCGGGAGGCACAGATACGCAGTATTTT. Encoded protein: CASNGSPGGTDTQYF. Using reference TRBV2 and TRBJ2-3 for the parts outside the CDR3, the full variable domain is EPEVTQTPSHQVTQMGQEVILRCVPISNHLYFYWYRQILGQKVEFLVSFYNNEISEKSEIFDDQFSVERPDGSNFTLKIRSTKLEDSAMYFCASNGSPGGTDTQYFGPGTRLTVL.

This chain links TRBV9 with TRBJ2-1; 9 positions agree with TRBD2. After removal of 1 base from V and 8 bases from J, the junction contained 10 bases not matched to a gene. CDR1 SGDLS and CDR2 YYNGEE come from the germline V gene. This CDR3 has 16 residues. The CDR3 reads CASSVLREGPPDEQFF. The DNA for the CDR3 is TGTGCCAGCAGCGTACTGCGGGAGGGACCCCCGGATGAGCAGTTCTTC.

V and J are TRBV19 and TRBJ2-4; 8 bases agree with TRBD1. The germline V gene encodes CDR1 LNHDA and CDR2 SQIVND (reference sequence). The CDR3 extends over 13 amino acids. V lost 6 bases, J lost 6 bases, and 4 bases stayed unmatched. The CDR3 protein is CASRGTGGNIQYF. CDR3 sequence (DNA): TGTGCCAGTAGGGGGACAGGTGGAAACATTCAGTACTTC.

The genes are TRBV6-1 and TRBJ2-3; D gene unclear. This CDR3 has 15 residues. Germline assignment: CDR1 MNHNS and CDR2 SASEGT. Between the trimmed V and J ends, which lost 2 bases and 3 bases, there was a span of 12 bases. The CDR3 region is CASSEWAVTTDTQYF. As DNA, the CDR3 is TGTGCCAGCAGTGAATGGGCAGTGACAACAGATACGCAGTATTTT.